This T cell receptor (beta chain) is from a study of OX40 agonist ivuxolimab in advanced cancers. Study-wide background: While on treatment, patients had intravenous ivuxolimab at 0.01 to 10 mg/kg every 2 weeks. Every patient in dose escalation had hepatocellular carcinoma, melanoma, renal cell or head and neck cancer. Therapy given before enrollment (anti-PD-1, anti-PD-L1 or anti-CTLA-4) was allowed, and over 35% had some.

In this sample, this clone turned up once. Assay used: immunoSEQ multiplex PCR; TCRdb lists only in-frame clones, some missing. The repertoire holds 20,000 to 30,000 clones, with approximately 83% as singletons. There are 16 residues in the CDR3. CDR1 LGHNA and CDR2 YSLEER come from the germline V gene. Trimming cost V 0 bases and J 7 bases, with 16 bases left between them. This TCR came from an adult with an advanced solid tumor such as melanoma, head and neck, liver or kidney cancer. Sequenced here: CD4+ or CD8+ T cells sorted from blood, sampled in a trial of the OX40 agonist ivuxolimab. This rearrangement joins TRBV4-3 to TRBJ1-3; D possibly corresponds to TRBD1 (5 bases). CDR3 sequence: CASSQDLWQGGNTIYF. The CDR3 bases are TGCGCCAGCAGCCAAGATCTCTGGCAGGGTGGCAACACCATATATTTT.